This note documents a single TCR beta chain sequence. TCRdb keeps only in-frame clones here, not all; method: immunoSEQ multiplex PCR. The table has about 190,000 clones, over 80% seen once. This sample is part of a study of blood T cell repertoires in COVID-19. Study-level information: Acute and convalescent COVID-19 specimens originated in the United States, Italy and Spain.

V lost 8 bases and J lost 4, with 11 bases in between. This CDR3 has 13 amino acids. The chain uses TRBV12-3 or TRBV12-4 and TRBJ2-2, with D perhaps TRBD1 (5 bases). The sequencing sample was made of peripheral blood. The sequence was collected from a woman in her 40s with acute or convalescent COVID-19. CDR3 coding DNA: TGTGCCAGCCGTGATAGGGGCACCGGGGAGCTGTTTTTT. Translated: CASRDRGTGELFF.